This TCR beta chain is from a study of blood T cell repertoires in COVID-19. Study-level background: The United States, Italy and Spain provided the acute and convalescent COVID-19 samples. Sample material is recorded as cDNA or gDNA derived from T cells, B-cell-depleted T cells, or PBMCs.

V lost 6 bases, J lost 2 bases, and 4 bases stayed unmatched. The CDR3 totals 14 residues. Per germline, CDR1 WNHNN and CDR2 SYGVQD (reference sequence). Original data processing: Reference gene primer amplification gave nucleated cell count estimates. Sequencing was performed with immunoSEQ multiplex PCR; in TCRdb, only in-frame clones are kept and a portion is missing. V, J and clone size are taken as reported in that table, and D and trimming were inferred from the DNA itself. The table lists 110,000 or so clones, roughly 85% of them singletons, with 15% to 20% in the top ten. The rearrangement uses TRBV10-1 and TRBJ1-1; TRBD1 matches at 9 bases. This receptor was taken from a woman aged 60-70 years with acute or convalescent COVID-19. Sequenced: peripheral blood. CDR3: CASRQGQGNTEAFF. CDR3 nucleotides: TGCGCCAGCAGACAGGGACAGGGAAACACTGAAGCTTTCTTT.